Following are 12 T cell receptor beta chains from one sample sequenced in a study of cytomegalovirus exposure and HLA in healthy donors. PCR used 60 Vbeta primers and 13 Jbeta primers. Here immunoSEQ multiplex PCR was the method, and the copy in TCRdb shows in-frame clones only, minus some. This table holds approximately 180,000 clones, roughly 13% found once. The sample comprised PBMCs. The source is a man between 45 and 60 years old in good health and CMV-seropositive.

This clone was observed a few times. In DNA form, the CDR3 reads TGTGCCAGCAGCTTATGGAGTGTAGAAAAACTGTTTTTT. Translated: CASSLWSVEKLFF. The V gene is TRBV5-6, the J gene TRBJ1-4; D ambiguous. Trimming removed 2 bases from V and 8 bases from J, with 10 bases in between. This CDR3 is 13 amino acids long. The germline V gene encodes CDR1 SGHDT and CDR2 YYEEEE.

The V gene is TRBV5-4, the J gene TRBJ2-3; 8 bases map to TRBD2. The V gene's germline CDR1 is SGHNT and CDR2 YYREEE (reference sequence). J was trimmed by 3 bases and V by 4 bases; bases with no gene match: 7. This CDR3 is 15 amino acids long. CDR3 in amino acids: CASSGRAGGTDTQYF. Written as DNA, the CDR3 is TGTGCCAGCAGCGGTAGGGCGGGGGGAACAGATACGCAGTATTTT.

This clone has a handful of counts. This sequence joins TRBV6-6 and TRBJ1-2, with D possibly matching TRBD1 (5 bases). The CDR3 is made up of 14 amino acids. V was shortened by 6 bases and J by 2 bases, with 13 bases between the two germline ends. Germline V gene sequence: CDR1 MNHNY, CDR2 SVGAGI (reference sequence). Written as DNA, the CDR3 is TGTGCCAGCAGGCCGCTACAGGAGAACTATGGCTACACCTTC. As protein: CASRPLQENYGYTF.

The rearrangement links TRBV5-8 to TRBJ2-3; 8 nucleotides match TRBD2. The CDR3 contains 16 residues. Germline V gene lookup returns CDR1 SGHTS and CDR2 YDEGEE. Losses at the gene ends were 4 bases for V and 5 bases for J; bases not matched to a gene: 12. This CDR3 is CASSRKTSEGVDTQYF. CDR3 DNA sequence: TGTGCCAGCAGCAGAAAGACTAGCGAGGGTGTAGATACGCAGTATTTT.

This clone was seen a few times. J is TRBJ2-1 and V is TRBV29-1; 10 bases match TRBD2. The CDR3 covers 15 residues. Germline loops: CDR1 SQVTM, CDR2 ANQGSEA. V was clipped by 3 bases and J by 6 bases; unmatched bases: 8. CDR3 loop: CSVDGLAGVTNEQFF. The CDR3 nucleotides read TGCAGCGTTGATGGGCTAGCGGGGGTTACCAATGAGCAGTTCTTC.

This clone has just a few counts. V is TRBV2 and J is TRBJ1-5; the D is unclear. Looked up from germline, CDR1 is SNHLY and CDR2 is FYNNEI. The V gene lost 3 bases and the J gene lost 0 bases, with 6 bases spanning the gap. The CDR3 runs 14 residues. CDR3 sequence (DNA): TGTGCCAGCAGTGAGAGGGTTAGCAATCAGCCCCAGCATTTT. Protein sequence: CASSERVSNQPQHF. The whole variable domain, filled in from reference TRBV2 and TRBJ1-5, reads EPEVTQTPSHQVTQMGQEVILRCVPISNHLYFYWYRQILGQKVEFLVSFYNNEISEKSEIFDDQFSVERPDGSNFTLKIRSTKLEDSAMYFCASSERVSNQPQHFGDGTRLSIL.

The chain employs TRBV27 and TRBJ1-2; TRBD1 matches 9 bases. Germline-derived CDR1 and CDR2 are MNHEY and SMNVEV (reference sequence). This CDR3 is built from 13 residues. V was clipped by 8 bases and J by 8 bases; unmatched bases: 9. The CDR3 DNA is TGTGCCAGCCTCGGGGGGACAGGGAAGGGCTACACCTTC. This codes for CASLGGTGKGYTF.

This chain joins TRBV5-4 and TRBJ2-3, with TRBD1 as a possible D gene (5 bases). Germline CDR1 and CDR2: SGHNT and YYREEE (reference sequence). Deletions cut 4 bases from V and 2 bases from J, with 17 bases between. This CDR3 is 16 amino acids long. The CDR3 region has the DNA TGTGCCAGCAGCAAACCGCGGCAGGGTGCCACAGATACGCAGTATTTT. Residues: CASSKPRQGATDTQYF.

The V and J genes are TRBV19 and TRBJ2-7; D perhaps matches TRBD2 (5 bases). Germline CDR1 LNHDA, CDR2 SQIVND (reference sequence). The CDR3 is made up of 13 amino acids. Trimming pared 5 bases from V and 4 bases from J, leaving 12 bases between. The CDR3 here is CASSPRTGYEQYV. Written as DNA, the CDR3 is TGTGCCAGTAGTCCTCGAACGGGATACGAGCAGTACGTC.

J is TRBJ2-7 and V is TRBV10-3, with a tentative D call TRBD1 (6 bases). The CDR3 extends over 13 amino acids. Trimming left V 8 bases short and J 2 bases short, with 13 bases between. Germline values: CDR1 ENHRY, CDR2 SYGVKD. In nucleotides, the CDR3 is TGTGCCATCGGAGAAAGACAGGCCTACGAGCAGTACTTC. Encoded protein: CAIGERQAYEQYF.

This clone was seen a handful of times. In the same sample, other DNA sequences code for this CDR3. V usage is TRBV6-6 and J usage is TRBJ2-7, with D maybe TRBD1 (6 bases). Germline assignment: CDR1 MNHNY and CDR2 SVGAGI (reference sequence). V lost 6 bases, J lost 5 bases, and 11 bases lay in between. The CDR3 runs to 12 residues. CDR3 sequence (DNA): TGTGCCAGCAGCCGGACAGAAGACGAGCAGTACGTC. Protein sequence: CASSRTEDEQYV.

J is TRBJ1-1 and V is TRBV18; D remains unclear. The CDR3 sequence is 12 residues long. Germline V lookup: CDR1 KGHSH, CDR2 LQKENI. V gave up 2 bases and J gave up 11 bases, with 12 bases separating them. This CDR3 reads CASSPSEASAFF. The CDR3 region has the DNA TGTGCCAGCTCACCAAGCGAGGCGTCGGCTTTCTTT.